The next 3 T cell receptor beta chains were all read from a single sample in a study of shared clonotypes between healthy human individuals. Here immunoSEQ multiplex PCR was the method, and the copy in TCRdb shows in-frame clones only, minus some. The data hold 550,000 to 800,000 clones, with around 90% observed a single time. The sample comprised memory CD8+ T cells from PBMCs. Subset of the sample: CD45RO+ cells pooled with CCR7-negative TemRA cells. The receptors stem from a man aged 18 to 29 in good health. Some clones in this sample may be carry-over from other donors' samples.

This clone turned up a few times. This chain joins TRBV14 and TRBJ1-1; D remains ambiguous. The CDR3 is 17 residues long. Germline CDR1 and CDR2: SGHDN and FVKESK. The V end lost 4 bases, the J end lost 0 bases, and 18 bases lay between the germline ends. The CDR3 coding sequence is TGTGCCAGCAGCCCGGAGCCGACAAGTTTGGTGAACACTGAAGCTTTCTTT. Its translation is CASSPEPTSLVNTEAFF.

This rearrangement joins TRBV4-1 to TRBJ2-3; TRBD1 is a possible D gene (6 bases). The germline V gene has CDR1 MGHRA and CDR2 YSYEKL. The CDR3 covers 16 residues. Trimming took off 4 bases at V and 2 bases at J, with 16 bases between the two ends. CDR3 region: CASSPGTMRSTDTQYF. The CDR3 region has the DNA TGCGCCAGCAGCCCTGGGACAATGAGGTCCACAGATACGCAGTATTTT.

The genes are TRBV5-4 and TRBJ1-1; TRBD1 matches 7 bases. This CDR3 has 15 residues. Germline assignment: CDR1 SGHNT and CDR2 YYREEE (reference sequence). Unmatched junction bases numbered 6, after V lost 4 bases and J lost 0 bases. CDR3 in amino acids: CASSVRDSMNTEAFF. The CDR3 coding sequence is TGTGCCAGCAGCGTCCGGGACAGTATGAACACTGAAGCTTTCTTT.